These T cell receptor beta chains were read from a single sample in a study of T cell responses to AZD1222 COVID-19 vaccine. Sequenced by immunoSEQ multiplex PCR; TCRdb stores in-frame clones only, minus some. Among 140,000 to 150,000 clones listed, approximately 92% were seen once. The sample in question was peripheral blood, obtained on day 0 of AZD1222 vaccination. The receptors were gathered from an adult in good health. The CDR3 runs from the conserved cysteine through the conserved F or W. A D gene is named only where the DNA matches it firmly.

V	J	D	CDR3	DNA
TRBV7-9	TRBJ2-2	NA	CASSSQDLPTGELFF	TGTGCCAGCAGCTCACAAGACTTACCGACCGGGGAGCTGTTTTTT
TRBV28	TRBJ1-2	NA	CASSNPSRGGYGYTF	TGTGCCAGCAGTAACCCCTCCCGGGGGGGCTATGGCTACACCTTC
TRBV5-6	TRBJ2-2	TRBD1	CASSLGQGTGELFF	TGTGCCAGCAGCTTGGGACAGGGAACCGGGGAGCTGTTTTTT
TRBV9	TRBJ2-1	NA	CASRSGGSPRDEQFF	TGTGCCAGCAGGTCCGGGGGCTCCCCTAGGGATGAGCAGTTCTTC
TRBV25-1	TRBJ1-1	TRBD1	CASSTTTGMNTEAFF	TGTGCCAGCAGTACGACGACAGGGATGAACACTGAAGCTTTCTTT
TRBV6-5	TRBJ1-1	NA	CASSYSMPGEGTEAFF	TGTGCCAGCAGTTACTCGATGCCAGGGGAAGGCACTGAAGCTTTCTTT
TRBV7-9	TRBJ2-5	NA	CASSPPAGRKETQYF	TGTGCCAGCAGCCCCCCCGCGGGGAGAAAAGAGACCCAGTACTTC
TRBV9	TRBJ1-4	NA	CASSVVGDVNEKLFF	TGTGCCAGCAGCGTAGTGGGGGATGTTAATGAAAAACTGTTTTTT
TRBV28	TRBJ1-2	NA	CASRAARGDGYTF	TGTGCCAGCAGAGCCGCCCGGGGCGATGGCTACACCTTC
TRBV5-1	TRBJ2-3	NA	CASSPRYRGGPEDTQYF	TGCGCCAGCAGCCCCCGTTACAGGGGGGGACCGGAGGATACGCAGTATTTT
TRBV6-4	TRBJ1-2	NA	CASSDSSYGYTF	TGTGCCAGCAGTGACAGCTCCTATGGCTACACCTTC
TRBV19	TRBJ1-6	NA	CASRRTDFNSPLHF	TGTGCCAGTAGGAGGACAGACTTTAATTCACCCCTCCACTTT
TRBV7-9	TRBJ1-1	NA	CASSLGRQEAFF	TGTGCCAGCAGCTTAGGACGGCAGGAAGCTTTCTTT
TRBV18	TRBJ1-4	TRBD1	CASSLTGIEKLFF	TGTGCCAGCTCACTGACAGGGATTGAAAAACTGTTTTTT
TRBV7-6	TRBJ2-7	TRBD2	CASSLPSGGEKPYEQYF	TGTGCCAGCAGCTTACCCAGCGGGGGGGAGAAGCCCTACGAGCAGTACTTC
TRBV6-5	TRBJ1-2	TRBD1	CASSFVGTGIVGYTF	TGTGCCAGCAGTTTTGTTGGGACAGGGATCGTAGGCTACACCTTC
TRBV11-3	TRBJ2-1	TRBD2	CASSGRGLAGGNEQFF	TGTGCCAGCAGCGGGCGAGGACTAGCGGGGGGGAATGAGCAGTTCTTC
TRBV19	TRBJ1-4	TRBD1	CASSPRTGFEKLFF	TGTGCCAGTAGTCCCCGGACAGGGTTTGAAAAACTGTTTTTT
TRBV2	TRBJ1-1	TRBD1	CATQTGAWNTEAFF	TGTGCCACTCAAACAGGGGCCTGGAACACTGAAGCTTTCTTT
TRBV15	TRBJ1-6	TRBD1	CATRLGQGGNSPLHF	TGTGCCACCAGGTTAGGACAGGGTGGCAATTCACCCCTCCACTTT
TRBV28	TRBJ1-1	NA	CASSLPVRSPGTEAFF	TGTGCCAGCAGTTTGCCAGTACGATCCCCGGGCACTGAAGCTTTCTTT
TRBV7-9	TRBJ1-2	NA	CASSLAGNYGYTF	TGTGCCAGCAGCTTGGCGGGTAACTATGGCTACACCTTC
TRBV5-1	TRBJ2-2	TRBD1	CASSSQGVPTQAGELFF	TGCGCCAGCAGCTCGCAGGGGGTGCCAACGCAAGCTGGGGAGCTGTTTTTT
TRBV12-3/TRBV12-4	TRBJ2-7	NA	CASSQGWGQYF	TGTGCCAGCAGTCAAGGGTGGGGGCAGTACTTC